The 24 T cell receptor beta chains below come from one sample, sequenced in a study of blood T cells in healthy people across ages. A sample-barcoded 5' primer and a J-beta primer mix were used in a second PCR of roughly 7 to 11 cycles. A single record per CDR3 protein comes from TCRdb applying MiXCR to the 5' RACE reads. This sample has fewer than 650,000 distinct CDR3 sequences, with roughly a quarter found just once. The same data also contributed to another study, on T cells of mothers and their children.

Material: blood. These receptors were obtained from a boy under 10 years old in good health.

This clonotype came up a few times. The chain has TRBV10-3 and TRBJ2-1; D call uncertain. The length of the CDR3 is 15 residues. The germline V gene has CDR1 ENHRY and CDR2 SYGVKD. V was cut by 10 bases and J by 0 bases, with 16 bases left in between. The chain's CDR3 is CATLTQRSSYNEQFF. CDR3 coding DNA: TGTGCCACCTTGACTCAACGCAGCTCCTACAATGAGCAGTTCTTC.

J is TRBJ2-1 and V is TRBV12-3 or TRBV12-4; 7 bases match TRBD1. Trimming at V came to 1 base and at J to 9 bases, leaving 6 bases not matched to a gene. This CDR3 comprises 14 residues. This CDR3 reads CASSLGGRGSEQFF. The CDR3 bases are TGTGCCAGCAGTTTAGGTGGCAGGGGGAGTGAGCAGTTCTTC.

This clonotype was picked up a small number of times. V gene TRBV7-8 combines with J gene TRBJ2-1; a possible D gene is TRBD1 (6 bases). V was pared by 5 bases and J by 0 bases, with 17 bases between. Germline loops: CDR1 SGHVS, CDR2 FQNEAQ. This CDR3 comprises 17 residues. The CDR3: CASSEIQGQSSYNEQFF. The DNA of the CDR3 is TGTGCCAGCAGCGAAATACAGGGTCAGAGCTCCTACAATGAGCAGTTCTTC. The full variable domain, its missing parts supplied by reference TRBV7-8 and TRBJ2-1, is GAGVSQSPRYKVAKRGQDVALRCDPISGHVSLFWYQQALGQGPEFLTYFQNEAQLDKSGLPSDRFFAERPEGSVSTLKIQRTQQEDSAVYLCASSEIQGQSSYNEQFFGPGTRLTVL.

The chain joins TRBV5-1 to TRBJ2-7, with 7 bases aligning to TRBD2. Germline loops: CDR1 SGHRS, CDR2 YFSETQ. The junction had 3 bases not matched to a gene; V was cut back by 3 bases and J by 0 bases. This CDR3 is built from 14 residues. DNA of the CDR3: TGCGCCAGCAGCTGGGGAGGGGACTCCTACGAGCAGTACTTC. Translation: CASSWGGDSYEQYF. Full variable domain (remainder filled in from reference TRBV5-1 and TRBJ2-7): KAGVTQTPRYLIKTRGQQVTLSCSPISGHRSVSWYQQTPGQGLQFLFEYFSETQRNKGNFPGRFSGRQFSNSRSEMNVSTLELGDSALYLCASSWGGDSYEQYFGPGTRLTVT.

The chain couples TRBV5-1 to TRBJ2-5, with TRBD1 identical over 10 bases. J was trimmed by 5 bases and V by 2 bases; bases with no gene match: 3. This CDR3 contains 14 residues. CDR1 and CDR2 (germline): SGHRS, YFSETQ. CDR3 residues: CASSFGTGAETQYF. CDR3 DNA sequence: TGCGCCAGCAGCTTCGGGACAGGGGCGGAGACCCAGTACTTC.

This chain connects TRBV5-4 to TRBJ2-5, with TRBD2 as a possible D gene (5 bases). The CDR3 totals 14 residues. Trimming left V 3 bases short and J 2 bases short, with 11 bases between. The germline CDR1 and CDR2 sequences are SGHNT and YYREEE (reference sequence). This CDR3 reads CASSSGNWQETQYF. In DNA, the CDR3 is TGTGCCAGCAGCTCCGGGAATTGGCAAGAGACCCAGTACTTC.

Many counts were recorded for this clonotype. This rearrangement joins TRBV20-1 to TRBJ2-5; D not certain. Germline values: CDR1 DFQATT, CDR2 SNEGSKA (reference sequence). CDR3 length: 11 residues. Trimming cost V 0 bases and J 2 bases, with 1 base left between them. CDR3 sequence reads: CSARDQETQYF. CDR3 in DNA: TGCAGTGCTAGAGATCAAGAGACCCAGTACTTC.

The chain joins TRBV4-1 to TRBJ2-3; 12 nucleotides agree with TRBD2. Trimming cost V 2 bases and J 2 bases; bases outside gene matches: 5. CDR1 MGHRA and CDR2 YSYEKL come from the germline V gene. The CDR3 spans 17 residues. CDR3 coding DNA: TGCGCCAGCAGCCAACGACTAGCGGGGGACTTCACAGATACGCAGTATTTT. Its translation is CASSQRLAGDFTDTQYF.

The chain carries TRBV7-9 and TRBJ2-7; the D is unclear. The ends were cut back, 8 bases at V and 3 bases at J, with 11 bases in the middle. The germline V gene has CDR1 SEHNR and CDR2 FQNEAQ (reference sequence). The CDR3 contains 12 residues. The CDR3 sequence: CASGVGNYEQYF. The CDR3 DNA reads as TGTGCCAGCGGGGTCGGAAACTACGAGCAGTACTTC.

Only a few counts were recorded for this clonotype. The CDR3 sequence is CASSRTGWRSYEQYF. The CDR3 coding sequence is TGTGCCAGCAGCCGGACAGGGTGGCGATCCTACGAGCAGTACTTC. This chain joins TRBV14 and TRBJ2-7, with 8 bases identical to TRBD1. The germline V gene encodes CDR1 SGHDN and CDR2 FVKESK. V lost 4 bases and J lost 1; bases outside the gene matches: 6. CDR3 length: 15 residues.

On this clonotype: One junction end disagrees with the germline gene, perhaps due to a read error. The chain employs TRBV7-6 and TRBJ1-4, with D hard to call. Germline V gene lookup returns CDR1 SGHVS and CDR2 FNYEAQ. The CDR3 sequence is 18 residues long. DNA of the CDR3: TGTGCCAGCAGTTTAGGGTGGGCAGGTTGGAATACGGCCGCCACGCTGTTTTTT. The encoded protein is CASSLGWAGWNTAATLFF.

About this clonotype: Mismatch with germline at one junction end may stem from a read error. The rearrangement joins TRBV7-2 to TRBJ2-1, with D possibly called TRBD1 or TRBD2 (6 bases each). This CDR3 is built from 16 residues. Germline CDR1 reads SGHTA; CDR2 reads FQGNSA. The CDR3 bases are TGTGCCAGCAGCACGTATCTCGGGGGCTCCCACAATGAGCAGTTCTTC. Protein product: CASSTYLGGSHNEQFF. Variable domain in full (rest from reference TRBV7-2 and TRBJ2-1): GAGVSQSPSNKVTEKGKDVELRCDPISGHTALYWYRQSLGQGLEFLIYFQGNSAPDKSGLPSDRFSAERTGGSVSTLTIQRTQQEDSAVYLCASSTYLGGSHNEQFFGPGTRLTVL.

This clonotype was counted between two and nine times. The gene calls are TRBV20-1 and TRBJ1-4, with 9 bases aligning to TRBD1. V trimming: 6 bases; J trimming: 8 bases; junction bases outside the gene matches: 7. This CDR3 is 13 amino acids long. Germline lookup yields CDR1 DFQATT and CDR2 SNEGSKA (reference sequence). CDR3 amino acids: CSAPGQGREKLFF. CDR3 in DNA: TGCAGTGCCCCGGGACAGGGTAGGGAAAAACTGTTTTTT.

The chain couples TRBV13 to TRBJ1-2; no reliable D call. This CDR3 spans 13 amino acids. Trimming stripped 1 base from V and 8 bases from J, with 11 bases between. The germline gives CDR1 PRHDT, CDR2 FYEKMQ (reference sequence). CDR3 bases: TGTGCCAGCAGCTTAGCTGGGCACGGGGGCTACACCTTC. It yields the protein CASSLAGHGGYTF. The complete variable domain, with remaining parts taken from reference TRBV13 and TRBJ1-2, reads AAGVIQSPRHLIKEKRETATLKCYPIPRHDTVYWYQQGPGQDPQFLISFYEKMQSDKGSIPDRFSAQQFSDYHSELNMSSLELGDSALYFCASSLAGHGGYTFGSGTRLTVV.

The gene calls are TRBV28 and TRBJ2-7; D may be TRBD1 or TRBD2 (9 bases each). The CDR3 has 22 residues. Germline CDR1 reads MDHEN; CDR2 reads SYDVKM. Trimming removed 7 bases at V and 3 bases at J, with 40 bases between. In DNA, the CDR3 is TGTGCCAGCACCTCGGACAGGGGAGCACCGGGACTAGCCTCCTATCTGGGCTACGAGCAGTACTTC. This encodes CASTSDRGAPGLASYLGYEQYF.

The CDR3 region is CASGWGTGPNTEAFF. The CDR3 DNA reads as TGTGCTAGTGGTTGGGGCACCGGGCCGAACACTGAAGCTTTCTTT. The chain links TRBV12-5 to TRBJ1-1; tentatively, D is TRBD1 (5 bases). The CDR3 is made up of 15 amino acids. Germline-derived CDR1 and CDR2 are LGHNT and FRNRAP. V was pared by 4 bases and J by 1 base, with 13 bases between.

The chain combines TRBV18 with TRBJ2-3; 7 bases line up with TRBD2. V gave up 4 bases and J gave up 2 bases; unmatched junction bases: 9. Germline loops: CDR1 KGHSH, CDR2 LQKENI. The CDR3 runs 16 residues. Here the CDR3 reads CASSLLLGGNTDTQYF. The CDR3 DNA sequence: TGTGCCAGCTCACTACTGCTCGGGGGGAACACAGATACGCAGTATTTT.

The V gene is TRBV27, the J gene TRBJ1-1; D is unresolved. Trimming removed 7 bases at V and 3 bases at J, with 18 bases between. The germline gives CDR1 MNHEY, CDR2 SMNVEV (reference sequence). This CDR3 region has 15 residues. Here the CDR3 reads CASISFTGSYTEAFF. The CDR3 bases are TGTGCCAGCATCTCTTTCACCGGGAGCTACACTGAAGCTTTCTTT.

The chain couples TRBV29-1 to TRBJ1-1, with 9 bases that match TRBD1. CDR3 length equals 10 residues. CDR1 is SQVTM, CDR2 ANQGSEA, per germline. The junction had 3 bases not matched to a gene; V was cut back by 7 bases and J by 9 bases. The CDR3 DNA follows: TGCAGCGGTGGACAGGGGAAAGCTTTCTTT. It is translated as CSGGQGKAFF.

This clonotype was picked up a small number of times. The chain is built from TRBV25-1 and TRBJ1-4; maybe TRBD1 (5 bases). Germline CDR1 and CDR2: MGHDK and SYGVNS. V lost 5 bases, J lost 6 bases, and 16 bases lay in between. This CDR3 region has 15 residues. In DNA form, the CDR3 reads TGTGCCAGCAGTCCTGCTCGGGGCAGTGATGAAAAACTGTTTTTT. It translates to CASSPARGSDEKLFF. The complete variable domain, with remaining parts taken from reference TRBV25-1 and TRBJ1-4, reads EADIYQTPRYLVIGTGKKITLECSQTMGHDKMYWYQQDPGMELHLIHYSYGVNSTEKGDLSSESTVSRIRTEHFPLTLESARPSHTSQYLCASSPARGSDEKLFFGSGTQLSVL.

This clonotype was seen more than once but under ten times. The chain has TRBV18 and TRBJ1-1, with a tentative D call TRBD1 (5 bases). Germline V gives CDR1 KGHSH, CDR2 LQKENI. This CDR3 is built from 15 residues. V lost 6 bases to trimming and J lost 2 bases, with 16 bases between them. The CDR3 DNA sequence: TGTGCCAGCTCCCCCAGGGAGGGCATCAACACTGAAGCTTTCTTT. Translating it yields CASSPREGINTEAFF.

Note on this clonotype: Compared with germline, one end of the junction differs, possibly owing to a read error. The CDR3 DNA follows: TGTGCCAGCAGCTTAAGTGGCGGGAGGTTTGAGCCGTACTTC. Encoded protein: CASSLSGGRFEPYF. V is TRBV7-2 and J is TRBJ2-7, with TRBD2 matching 8 bases. Germline V gene sequence: CDR1 SGHTA, CDR2 FQGNSA. The CDR3 covers 14 residues.

This sequence joins TRBV2 and TRBJ1-2, with no clear D. V lost 3 bases and J 3 bases, leaving 8 bases between the germline ends. The CDR3 has 13 residues. Germline V gives CDR1 SNHLY, CDR2 FYNNEI. The CDR3 here is CASSEHDYYGYTF. In DNA, the CDR3 is TGTGCCAGCAGTGAGCACGATTACTATGGCTACACCTTC.

The chain employs TRBV9 and TRBJ2-1; no clear D. V was trimmed by 4 bases and J by 9 bases, leaving 11 bases between them. The CDR3 is made up of 12 amino acids. Looked up from germline, CDR1 is SGDLS and CDR2 is YYNGEE. CDR3 coding DNA: TGTGCCAGCAGCAAAGATGAGGTTGAGCAGTTCTTC. As protein: CASSKDEVEQFF.